This T cell receptor (beta chain) comes out of a study of control samples from healthy donors and cancer patients. Only in-frame clones appear in the TCRdb table, and some are missing; sequencing was by immunoSEQ multiplex PCR. The table has about 130,000 clones, around 94% seen once; the top ten hold about 14%. The length of the CDR3 is 12 residues. Germline V gives CDR1 SGDLS, CDR2 YYNGEE. V was cut by 3 bases and J by 6 bases, with 9 bases left in between. Sequencing was carried out using PBMCs. J is TRBJ1-1 and V is TRBV9; D is undetermined. The receptor was isolated from a man in his 60s with colorectal cancer. The chain's CDR3 is CASSAYGAEAFF. CDR3 bases: TGTGCCAGCAGCGCCTATGGGGCTGAAGCTTTCTTT.